Listed below are T cell receptor beta chains from one sample, sequenced in a study of shared clonotypes between healthy human individuals. Assay used: immunoSEQ multiplex PCR; TCRdb lists only in-frame clones, some missing. This table holds some 2.3 million clones, more than 85% found once. The sample taken for sequencing was naive CD4+ T cells from PBMCs. These receptor sequences come from a man aged 18 to 35 in good health. Some clones in this sample may be carry-over from other donors' samples. Both conserved end residues are part of each CDR3. A row's size may be missing; if present it is once, few, many or a size class.

clone_size: .; v_call: TRBV28; j_call: TRBJ1-3; cdr3_aa: CASSFGNSGNTIYF
clone_size: .; v_call: TRBV4-3; j_call: TRBJ2-7; cdr3_aa: CASSVATGPSYEQYF
clone_size: once; v_call: TRBV28; j_call: TRBJ1-4; cdr3_aa: CASSFRPDATNEKLFF
clone_size: .; v_call: TRBV9; j_call: TRBJ2-1; cdr3_aa: CASSVVPSGRGSYNEQFF
clone_size: .; v_call: TRBV27; j_call: TRBJ1-4; cdr3_aa: CASSRGTGVWNEKLFF
clone_size: .; v_call: TRBV27; j_call: TRBJ1-5; cdr3_aa: CASSSQGAGDQPQHF
clone_size: once; v_call: TRBV29-1; j_call: TRBJ2-6; cdr3_aa: CSVEGRSPSGANVLTF
clone_size: .; v_call: TRBV9; j_call: TRBJ2-1; cdr3_aa: CASSVVEQGAWNEQFF
clone_size: .; v_call: TRBV5-5; j_call: TRBJ2-7; cdr3_aa: CASSLASTGDYEQYF
clone_size: .; v_call: TRBV7-3; j_call: TRBJ2-5; cdr3_aa: CASSAPGLAGKETQYF
clone_size: .; v_call: TRBV29-1; j_call: TRBJ2-5; cdr3_aa: CSVDLSGGVQYF
clone_size: .; v_call: TRBV4-2; j_call: TRBJ1-2; cdr3_aa: CASNQINAGGGYGYTF
clone_size: .; v_call: TRBV9; j_call: TRBJ1-4; cdr3_aa: CASSVGPTTYEKLFF
clone_size: .; v_call: TRBV29-1; j_call: TRBJ2-3; cdr3_aa: CSVVGTTTDTQYF
clone_size: .; v_call: TRBV10-1; j_call: TRBJ2-1; cdr3_aa: CASSPPGGSKNEQFF
clone_size: few; v_call: TRBV30; j_call: TRBJ1-1; cdr3_aa: CAWSKMENTEAFF
clone_size: .; v_call: TRBV19; j_call: TRBJ2-7; cdr3_aa: CASSIGTRDYEQYF
clone_size: .; v_call: TRBV30; j_call: TRBJ1-5; cdr3_aa: CAWSRQVDQPQHF
clone_size: .; v_call: TRBV29-1; j_call: TRBJ2-1; cdr3_aa: CSVGVGSGINNEQFF
clone_size: .; v_call: TRBV7-3; j_call: TRBJ2-7; cdr3_aa: CASSFWGSAYEQYF
clone_size: .; v_call: TRBV5-4; j_call: TRBJ1-2; cdr3_aa: CASTRTGGNYGYTF
clone_size: few; v_call: TRBV29-1; j_call: TRBJ1-1; cdr3_aa: CSVPRHPNTEAFF
clone_size: .; v_call: TRBV28; j_call: TRBJ1-4; cdr3_aa: CASSLSKEGEKLFF
clone_size: .; v_call: TRBV5-1; j_call: .; cdr3_aa: CASSDRLAGVTYEQYF
clone_size: .; v_call: TRBV6-5; j_call: TRBJ2-3; cdr3_aa: CASSPTTITDTQYF
clone_size: .; v_call: TRBV6-1; j_call: TRBJ2-7; cdr3_aa: CASSTRAGVTYEQYF
clone_size: .; v_call: TRBV4-2; j_call: TRBJ1-2; cdr3_aa: CASSQDRQGFYGYTF
clone_size: .; v_call: TRBV5-1; j_call: TRBJ2-3; cdr3_aa: CASSVARGTDTQYF
clone_size: .; v_call: TRBV5-6; j_call: TRBJ1-4; cdr3_aa: CASSLGQLDEKLFF